The 16 T cell receptor beta chains in this list originate from one sample, sequenced in a study of cytomegalovirus exposure and HLA in healthy donors. A multiplex PCR was run with 60 Vbeta primers and 13 Jbeta primers. TCRdb's copy holds only in-frame clones and misses some; the assay was immunoSEQ multiplex PCR. This table has more than 85,000 clones, about 83% appearing once. Sequenced sample: PBMCs. Receptor source: a man younger than 35 in good health and CMV-seronegative.

The genes are TRBV6-6 and TRBJ2-7; the D gene is possibly TRBD1 (5 bases). Germline values: CDR1 MNHNY, CDR2 SVGAGI (reference sequence). The CDR3 extends over 14 amino acids. Trimming removed 2 bases from V and 3 bases from J, with 11 bases in between. The DNA for the CDR3 is TGTGCCAGCAGTTACGGGCTGCAGGGCTACGAGCAGTACTTC. This codes for CASSYGLQGYEQYF.

This clone was counted a single time. CDR3 amino acids: CATSLTGVEQYF. Here the CDR3 DNA reads TGTGCCACCTCCCTGACGGGAGTCGAGCAGTACTTC. The gene calls are TRBV28 and TRBJ2-7; D is perhaps TRBD2 (6 bases). Trimming took 10 bases from V and 6 from J, leaving 16 bases between them. CDR1 and CDR2 from the germline V gene are MDHEN and SYDVKM. The CDR3 covers 12 residues.

V is TRBV6-5 and J is TRBJ2-5; TRBD2 matches 9 bases. The germline CDR1 and CDR2 sequences are MNHEY and SVGAGI. V dropped 2 bases and J dropped 4; count of bases not matched to a gene: 2. The CDR3 is 14 residues long. The CDR3 DNA reads as TGTGCCAGCAGTTACGGCGGGAGGGGAGAGACCCAGTACTTC. Amino acids: CASSYGGRGETQYF.

The rearrangement uses TRBV7-3 and TRBJ1-2; 10 bases are a match to TRBD1. This CDR3 has 15 amino acids. With 5 bases clipped from V and 8 bases from J, the junction kept 11 bases outside the gene matches. CDR1 and CDR2 from the germline V gene are SGHTA and FQGTGA. The CDR3 DNA reads TGTGCCAGCAGCCGGCAGGGACAGGGGATTGAGGGCTACACCTTC. Its protein product is CASSRQGQGIEGYTF.

The V call is TRBV15, the J call TRBJ2-1; 12 bases are a match to TRBD2. The length of the CDR3 is 20 residues. Looked up from germline, CDR1 is LNHNV and CDR2 is YYDKDF (reference sequence). With 4 bases clipped from V and 2 bases from J, the junction kept 15 bases outside the gene matches. CDR3 sequence reads: CATSKRPGLAGQGAYNEQFF. The CDR3 coding sequence is TGTGCCACCAGCAAACGTCCGGGACTAGCGGGCCAAGGGGCCTACAATGAGCAGTTCTTC.

The chain recombines TRBV19 with TRBJ2-2, with D possibly being TRBD2 (5 bases). The CDR3 runs to 13 residues. V was trimmed by 6 bases and J by 6 bases, leaving 11 bases between them. Per germline, CDR1 LNHDA and CDR2 SQIVND (reference sequence). The DNA for the CDR3 is TGTGCCAGTAGAGCGAGGGCAGCCGGGGAGCTGTTTTTT. Its protein is CASRARAAGELFF.

V and J are TRBV7-9 and TRBJ2-1; 7 bases fit TRBD2. The CDR3 length is 15 residues. In germline, CDR1 is SEHNR, CDR2 FQNEAQ (reference sequence). The V segment lost 3 bases and the J segment 4 bases; nucleotides outside the gene matches: 6. The CDR3 sequence: CASSFVPSGYNEQFF. The CDR3 bases are TGTGCCAGCAGCTTTGTCCCTAGCGGTTACAATGAGCAGTTCTTC.

The V gene is TRBV27, the J gene TRBJ1-1, with no clear D. CDR3 size: 16 residues. The germline gives CDR1 MNHEY, CDR2 SMNVEV (reference sequence). Trimming took off 0 bases at V and 3 bases at J, with 14 bases between the two ends. CDR3 sequence: CASSLSIRVRDTEAFF. CDR3 DNA sequence: TGTGCCAGCAGTTTATCGATACGGGTTCGGGACACTGAAGCTTTCTTT.

The CDR3 here is CAIRGTGGEQYF. The CDR3 nucleotides read TGTGCCATCCGCGGGACAGGGGGCGAGCAGTACTTC. This chain uses TRBV10-3 with TRBJ2-7; 11 positions agree with TRBD1. CDR1 is ENHRY, CDR2 SYGVKD, per germline. After removal of 8 bases from V and 6 bases from J, the junction contained 3 bases not matched to a gene. CDR3 size: 12 residues.

The rearrangement links TRBV30 to TRBJ2-1; the match to TRBD1 covers 11 bases. The trim removed 5 bases at V and 7 bases at J, leaving 7 bases unmatched. Germline V CDR1 and CDR2: GTSNPN, SVGIG (reference sequence). There are 14 residues in the CDR3. CDR3 nucleotide sequence: TGTGCCTGGCTCCGGGACAGGGGGGGGAATGAGCAGTTCTTC. Translated: CAWLRDRGGNEQFF.

The V and J genes are TRBV11-2 and TRBJ2-7, with 9 bases matching TRBD1. The CDR3 spans 15 residues. Trimming at V came to 3 bases and at J to 0 bases, leaving 3 bases not matched to a gene. In germline, CDR1 is SGHAT, CDR2 FQNNGV. CDR3 in amino acids: CASSFYRGLSYEQYF. Written as DNA, the CDR3 is TGTGCCAGCAGCTTCTACAGGGGGCTCTCCTACGAGCAGTACTTC.

This clone was picked up a small number of times. In the same sample, other DNA sequences code for this CDR3. The CDR3 DNA reads as TGTGCCAGTAGTAATCCAGGGGGAAACTATGGCTACACCTTC. Protein: CASSNPGGNYGYTF. This rearrangement joins TRBV19 to TRBJ1-2; 7 positions match TRBD1. The V segment lost 4 bases and the J segment 2 bases; nucleotides outside the gene matches: 4. This CDR3 is 14 amino acids long. Germline CDR1 and CDR2: LNHDA and SQIVND (reference sequence).

Regarding this clone: Other DNA sequences in the same sample also yield this CDR3. The chain employs TRBV28 and TRBJ1-4, with TRBD1 identical over 7 bases. The CDR3 is 15 amino acids. V lost 6 bases and J lost 6; bases outside the gene matches: 10. Germline CDR1 and CDR2: MDHEN and SYDVKM. This CDR3 is CASSAPGQGDEKLFF. For the CDR3, the DNA is TGTGCCAGCAGCGCTCCGGGGCAGGGGGATGAAAAACTGTTTTTT. Using reference TRBV28 and TRBJ1-4 for the parts outside the CDR3, the full variable domain is DVKVTQSSRYLVKRTGEKVFLECVQDMDHENMFWYRQDPGLGLRLIYFSYDVKMKEKGDIPEGYSVSREKKERFSLILESASTNQTSMYLCASSAPGQGDEKLFFGSGTQLSVL.

This chain joins TRBV11-2 and TRBJ1-2; D remains unclear. Germline V gives CDR1 SGHAT, CDR2 FQNNGV. The CDR3 runs to 16 residues. V shed 3 bases and J shed 5 bases, with 19 bases lying between them. This CDR3 is CASSFSGVQIWYGYTF. The DNA of the CDR3 is TGTGCCAGCAGCTTTAGCGGGGTACAAATTTGGTATGGCTACACCTTC.

The J gene is TRBJ2-3, the V gene TRBV11-3; D might be TRBD1 (6 bases). V was cut by 5 bases and J by 6 bases, with 9 bases left in between. CDR1 is SGHNT and CDR2 is YENEEA in the germline V gene. The CDR3 spans 12 residues. As DNA, the CDR3 is TGTGCCAGCAGCCCAACAGGGGATACGCAGTATTTT. Translating it yields CASSPTGDTQYF.

The rearrangement uses TRBV6-5 and TRBJ1-1; TRBD1 aligns across 8 bases. The V and J ends lost 7 bases and 1 base, in that order; junction bases with no gene match: 8. CDR1 MNHEY and CDR2 SVGAGI come from the germline V gene. CDR3 size: 15 residues. CDR3 loop: CASTNAGQGNTEAFF. The CDR3 nucleotides read TGTGCCAGCACCAACGCCGGACAGGGGAACACTGAAGCTTTCTTT.